Below, one T cell receptor beta chain is given with its context. This record comes from a study of blood T cell repertoires in COVID-19. Study summary: Samples taken during acute and convalescent COVID-19 were collected in the United States, Italy and Spain.

Trimming took 5 bases from V and 8 from J; bases not matched to a gene: 9. This CDR3 is 16 amino acids long. The germline CDR1 and CDR2 sequences are SEHNR and FQNEAQ (reference sequence). Method: immunoSEQ multiplex PCR; TCRdb's copy keeps in-frame clones and lacks some. The table lists 250,000 to 400,000 clones, around 88% of them singletons. The receptor comes from a woman aged 30 to 39 with COVID-19, enrolled during active disease. This chain uses TRBV7-9 with TRBJ1-6, with 10 nucleotides matching TRBD1. Sequenced: peripheral blood. Here the CDR3 reads CASSRPGTGVDSPLHF. The CDR3 DNA sequence: TGTGCCAGCAGCCGTCCCGGGACAGGGGTGGATTCACCCCTCCACTTT. The full variable domain, its missing parts supplied by reference TRBV7-9 and TRBJ1-6, is DTGVSQNPRHKITKRGQNVTFRCDPISEHNRLYWYRQTLGQGPEFLTYFQNEAQLEKSRLLSDRFSAERPKGSFSTLEIQRTEQGDSAMYLCASSRPGTGVDSPLHFGNGTRLTVT.